A selection of T cell receptor beta chains follows, all from one sample in a study of cytomegalovirus exposure and HLA in healthy donors. The method was immunoSEQ multiplex PCR; TCRdb's version includes in-frame clones alone and lacks a portion of them. The sample shows some 140,000 clones, 70% to 80% of them seen only once. Sequenced: PBMCs. The receptors were gathered from a female donor in good health and CMV-seronegative. Both conserved end residues are part of each CDR3. The D gene is left open where the match is weak. The size field is filled for only some rows; it gives once, few, many or a size class.

size: few; D: TRBD1; V: TRBV5-8; J: TRBJ1-4; length: 14; CDR3: CASSFGTGAEKLFF; DNA: TGTGCCAGCAGCTTCGGGACAGGGGCGGAAAAACTGTTTTTT
size: once; D: TRBD1; V: TRBV19; J: TRBJ1-5; length: 15; CDR3: CASSTGQGAGQPQHF; DNA: TGTGCCAGTAGTACTGGACAGGGGGCAGGTCAGCCCCAGCATTTT
size: -; D: -; V: TRBV10-1; J: TRBJ2-3; length: 16; CDR3: CASSDELAAGTDTQYF; DNA: TGCGCCAGCAGTGATGAACTAGCTGCCGGCACAGATACGCAGTATTTT
size: -; D: TRBD2; V: TRBV7-2; J: TRBJ2-1; length: 16; CDR3: CASSSPGSGGPDEQFF; DNA: TGTGCCAGCAGCTCCCCGGGGAGCGGGGGACCAGATGAGCAGTTCTTC
size: -; D: TRBD2; V: TRBV14; J: TRBJ2-7; length: 16; CDR3: CASSQEGLAGSYEQYF; DNA: TGTGCCAGCAGCCAAGAGGGATTAGCGGGGTCCTACGAGCAGTACTTC
size: -; D: TRBD1; V: TRBV5-4; J: TRBJ2-4; length: 13; CDR3: CAIEGAGKNIQYF; DNA: TGTGCCATCGAGGGGGCAGGCAAAAACATTCAGTACTTC
size: -; D: -; V: TRBV30; J: TRBJ2-7; length: 12; CDR3: CAWSDTAFEQYF; DNA: TGTGCCTGGAGTGACACCGCCTTCGAGCAGTACTTC
size: -; D: -; V: TRBV6-5; J: TRBJ2-2; length: 14; CDR3: CASSYLGSPGELFF; DNA: TGTGCCAGCAGTTACCTTGGGAGTCCCGGGGAGCTGTTTTTT
size: -; D: -; V: TRBV10-3; J: TRBJ2-3; length: 12; CDR3: CAIGGRTDTQYF; DNA: TGTGCCATCGGAGGCCGCACAGATACGCAGTATTTT
size: -; D: -; V: TRBV2; J: TRBJ2-7; length: 13; CDR3: CASSITVDCEQYF; DNA: TGTGCCAGCAGTATTACCGTTGACTGCGAGCAGTACTTC
size: -; D: TRBD2; V: TRBV4-1; J: TRBJ2-7; length: 18; CDR3: CASSQDLGLADFSYEQYF; DNA: TGCGCCAGCAGCCAAGATTTGGGACTAGCGGATTTCTCCTACGAGCAGTACTTC
size: -; D: -; V: TRBV5-1; J: TRBJ2-3; length: 16; CDR3: CASSSGIAPNTDTQYF; DNA: TGCGCCAGCAGCTCAGGCATTGCCCCTAACACAGATACGCAGTATTTT
size: -; D: -; V: TRBV7-2; J: TRBJ2-7; length: 15; CDR3: CASSLGYGLTYEQYF; DNA: TGTGCCAGCAGCTTAGGGTACGGACTAACCTACGAGCAGTACTTC
size: -; D: -; V: TRBV6-6; J: TRBJ1-3; length: 14; CDR3: CASSLQGSGNTIYF; DNA: TGTGCCAGCAGTCTACAGGGTTCTGGAAACACCATATATTTT
size: -; D: -; V: TRBV14; J: TRBJ2-3; length: 15; CDR3: CASSQGLPFADTQYF; DNA: TGTGCCAGCAGCCAAGGTCTCCCCTTCGCAGATACGCAGTATTTT
size: -; D: TRBD1; V: TRBV7-8; J: TRBJ1-1; length: 14; CDR3: CASSWDRLNTEAFF; DNA: TGTGCCAGCAGCTGGGACAGATTGAACACTGAAGCTTTCTTT
size: -; D: -; V: TRBV7-6; J: TRBJ2-6; length: 15; CDR3: CASSLVSSGANVLTF; DNA: TGTGCCAGCAGCTTAGTCAGCTCTGGGGCCAACGTCCTGACTTTC
size: -; D: -; V: TRBV4-1; J: TRBJ1-1; length: 14; CDR3: CASSQNNGGPEAFF; DNA: TGCGCCAGCAGCCAGAATAATGGAGGGCCCGAAGCTTTCTTT
size: -; D: TRBD1; V: TRBV7-9; J: TRBJ1-4; length: 14; CDR3: CASSQWGQDEKLFF; DNA: TGTGCCAGCAGCCAATGGGGACAGGACGAAAAACTGTTTTTT
size: -; D: TRBD2; V: TRBV7-2; J: TRBJ2-5; length: 15; CDR3: CASSYPGGGAETQYF; DNA: TGTGCCAGCAGCTACCCTGGCGGGGGGGCGGAGACCCAGTACTTC
size: once; D: TRBD1; V: TRBV5-1; J: TRBJ2-5; length: 14; CDR3: CASSPRTGQETQYF; DNA: TGCGCCAGCAGCCCCAGGACAGGGCAAGAGACCCAGTACTTC
size: -; D: TRBD2; V: TRBV7-9; J: TRBJ2-3; length: 17; CDR3: CASRGEVLAEFTDTQYF; DNA: TGTGCCAGCAGGGGAGAGGTGCTAGCGGAGTTCACAGATACGCAGTATTTT
size: -; D: -; V: TRBV15; J: TRBJ2-4; length: 14; CDR3: CATSRGGPQNIQYF; DNA: TGTGCCACCAGCAGAGGGGGGCCCCAAAACATTCAGTACTTC
size: -; D: -; V: TRBV6-1; J: TRBJ2-1; length: 15; CDR3: CASSWRQGGYNEQFF; DNA: TGTGCCAGCAGTTGGAGGCAGGGAGGCTACAATGAGCAGTTCTTC
size: -; D: -; V: TRBV2; J: TRBJ1-1; length: 10; CDR3: CASGGTEAFF; DNA: TGTGCCAGCGGGGGGACTGAAGCTTTCTTT
size: -; D: -; V: TRBV19; J: TRBJ1-5; length: 14; CDR3: CASRPRGSNQPQHF; DNA: TGTGCCAGTCGACCCCGGGGGTCCAATCAGCCCCAGCATTTT
size: once; D: TRBD1; V: TRBV5-5; J: TRBJ1-2; length: 13; CDR3: CASRVTGIYGYTF; DNA: TGTGCCAGCAGAGTGACAGGGATCTATGGCTACACCTTC
size: -; D: TRBD2; V: TRBV2; J: TRBJ2-1; length: 15; CDR3: CASSAPAGGYNEQFF; DNA: TGTGCCAGCAGCGCCCCAGCGGGGGGCTACAATGAGCAGTTCTTC
size: -; D: -; V: TRBV5-1; J: TRBJ1-5; length: 14; CDR3: CASSFEGSGQPQHF; DNA: TGCGCCAGCAGCTTTGAGGGTTCAGGTCAGCCCCAGCATTTT
size: -; D: -; V: TRBV6-5; J: TRBJ1-1; length: 12; CDR3: CASSSGGAEAFF; DNA: TGTGCCAGCAGTTCGGGGGGGGCTGAAGCTTTCTTT
size: -; D: -; V: TRBV6-5; J: TRBJ1-1; length: 15; CDR3: CASSYWGRRDTEAFF; DNA: TGTGCCAGCAGTTACTGGGGAAGGAGGGACACTGAAGCTTTCTTT
size: -; D: TRBD2; V: TRBV19; J: TRBJ2-3; length: 16; CDR3: CASSITWRLATDTQYF; DNA: TGTGCCAGTAGTATTACCTGGAGACTAGCGACAGATACGCAGTATTTT
size: once; D: -; V: TRBV4-1; J: TRBJ2-6; length: 15; CDR3: CASSGAVSGANVLTF; DNA: TGCGCCAGCAGCGGAGCTGTCTCTGGGGCCAACGTCCTGACTTTC
size: -; D: TRBD2; V: TRBV4-3; J: TRBJ2-1; length: 18; CDR3: CASSQTPFSGIPYNEQFF; DNA: TGCGCCAGCAGCCAGACACCTTTTAGCGGGATTCCCTACAATGAGCAGTTCTTC
size: -; D: -; V: TRBV10-3; J: TRBJ1-5; length: 13; CDR3: CAISEIRAQPQHF; DNA: TGTGCCATCAGTGAGATCAGGGCTCAGCCCCAGCATTTT
size: -; D: TRBD2; V: TRBV5-1; J: TRBJ2-1; length: 15; CDR3: CASSLTSGLYNEQFF; DNA: TGCGCCAGCAGCCTGACTAGCGGTCTATACAATGAGCAGTTCTTC
size: -; D: -; V: TRBV29-1; J: TRBJ2-5; length: 16; CDR3: CSVEKFGDYLQETQYF; DNA: TGCAGCGTTGAGAAATTTGGCGACTACCTCCAAGAGACCCAGTACTTC
size: once; D: TRBD1; V: TRBV7-2; J: TRBJ1-4; length: 15; CDR3: CASSLGGQNNEKLFF; DNA: TGTGCCAGCAGCTTAGGGGGACAGAACAATGAAAAACTGTTTTTT
size: -; D: -; V: TRBV11-2; J: TRBJ1-2; length: 14; CDR3: CASSLAGGYRGYTF; DNA: TGTGCCAGCAGCTTAGCCGGGGGTTACCGAGGCTACACCTTC
size: few; D: TRBD2; V: TRBV28; J: TRBJ2-1; length: 15; CDR3: CASSPGTSGRDEQFF; DNA: TGTGCCAGCAGTCCCGGGACTAGCGGGCGGGATGAGCAGTTCTTC
size: -; D: TRBD2; V: TRBV7-2; J: TRBJ2-7; length: 14; CDR3: CASSQTRLAGEQYF; DNA: TGTGCCAGCAGCCAGACGAGACTAGCGGGCGAGCAGTACTTC
size: few; D: -; V: TRBV6-5; J: TRBJ1-5; length: 14; CDR3: CASSYGSGNQPQHF; DNA: TGTGCCAGCAGTTACGGGTCCGGGAATCAGCCCCAGCATTTT
size: -; D: -; V: TRBV19; J: TRBJ1-1; length: 15; CDR3: CASSIPGYLNTEAFF; DNA: TGTGCCAGTAGTATTCCAGGCTACCTGAACACTGAAGCTTTCTTT
size: -; D: TRBD1; V: TRBV9; J: TRBJ2-2; length: 15; CDR3: CASSVGTGVTGELFF; DNA: TGTGCCAGCAGCGTAGGGACAGGGGTCACCGGGGAGCTGTTTTTT
size: -; D: TRBD2; V: TRBV7-2; J: TRBJ2-7; length: 14; CDR3: CASSRTSGEYEQYF; DNA: TGTGCCAGCAGCCGTACTAGCGGGGAATACGAGCAGTACTTC
size: -; D: TRBD1; V: TRBV6-6; J: TRBJ1-2; length: 15; CDR3: CASSRGTGINYGYTF; DNA: TGTGCCAGCAGCCGGGGGACAGGGATTAACTATGGCTACACCTTC
size: -; D: TRBD1; V: TRBV11-3; J: TRBJ2-2; length: 15; CDR3: CASSPQGAVSGELFF; DNA: TGTGCCAGCAGTCCACAGGGGGCGGTGAGCGGGGAGCTGTTTTTT
size: -; D: TRBD2; V: TRBV29-1; J: TRBJ2-3; length: 14; CDR3: CSVLAGKGPDTQYF; DNA: TGCAGCGTACTAGCGGGGAAAGGTCCAGATACGCAGTATTTT
size: -; D: TRBD1; V: TRBV6-5; J: TRBJ2-7; length: 15; CDR3: CASTILGTGTYEQYF; DNA: TGTGCCAGCACCATACTAGGGACAGGGACCTACGAGCAGTACTTC
size: -; D: -; V: TRBV7-9; J: TRBJ2-1; length: 15; CDR3: CASSLAGGNYNEQFF; DNA: TGTGCCAGCAGCTTAGCAGGCGGGAACTACAATGAGCAGTTCTTC
size: -; D: TRBD1; V: TRBV30; J: TRBJ1-2; length: 14; CDR3: CAWSPHRDSYGYTF; DNA: TGTGCCTGGTCACCCCACCGGGACAGCTATGGCTACACCTTC
size: -; D: -; V: TRBV4-1; J: TRBJ2-3; length: 17; CDR3: CASSPPGFRAGTDTQYF; DNA: TGCGCCAGCAGCCCGCCAGGGTTTCGCGCCGGGACAGATACGCAGTATTTT
size: -; D: TRBD2; V: TRBV6-1; J: TRBJ2-3; length: 15; CDR3: CASRDLAGGPDTQYF; DNA: TGTGCCAGCAGAGACCTAGCGGGGGGGCCGGATACGCAGTATTTT
size: -; D: TRBD2; V: TRBV30; J: TRBJ2-7; length: 14; CDR3: CAWSRLADSYEQYF; DNA: TGTGCCTGGTCCCGACTAGCGGACTCCTACGAGCAGTACTTC
size: few; D: -; V: TRBV7-2; J: TRBJ1-1; length: 14; CDR3: CASSFQGRNTEAFF; DNA: TGTGCCAGCAGCTTCCAGGGAAGGAACACTGAAGCTTTCTTT